This T cell receptor (beta chain) was documented in a study of blood T cells in healthy people across ages. It was with a sample-barcoded 5' primer and a J-beta primer mix that a second PCR of roughly 7 to 12 cycles was run. TCRdb called the 5' RACE reads again in MiXCR, with one record for every CDR3 protein. The sample consists of 1.4 million to 1.5 million distinct CDR3 sequences, around 42% of them appearing once. Per-sample yields of isolated PBMCs were at least 7 million. Study-wide findings and caveats: CMV status of donors was unknown, possibly confounding expanded clonotype changes.

Germline CDR1 MDHEN, CDR2 SYDVKM. The J segment lost 3 bases and the V segment lost 6 bases, leaving 3 bases of the junction unmatched. This CDR3 is built from 13 residues. As for this clonotype: What it recognizes is unknown.

The V gene is TRBV28, the J gene TRBJ2-7, with 9 positions matching TRBD1. The sample comprised blood. The TCR sequence derives from a woman aged 18-29 years in good health. CDR3: CASRETGGYEQYF. As DNA, the CDR3 is TGTGCCAGCAGGGAGACAGGGGGCTACGAGCAGTACTTC.